The 31 T cell receptor beta chains given below trace back to one sample, sequenced in a study of blood T cell repertoires in COVID-19. Sequencing used immunoSEQ multiplex PCR; TCRdb keeps in-frame clones, though not all of them. Among around 200,000 clones, roughly nine tenths were seen once, and the ten largest hold less than 1.5%. Material: peripheral blood. The source of these receptors is a young man with acute or convalescent COVID-19.

J is TRBJ1-5 and V is TRBV19; D remains unclear. Germline CDR1 and CDR2: LNHDA and SQIVND (reference sequence). V was trimmed by 3 bases and J by 0 bases, leaving 12 bases between them. The CDR3 contains 16 residues. The CDR3 loop reads CASSIDGVPSNQPQHF. CDR3 DNA: TGTGCCAGTAGTATTGACGGGGTCCCTAGCAATCAGCCCCAGCATTTT.

This clone was observed a handful of times. This chain connects TRBV18 to TRBJ1-1; perhaps TRBD1 as D (5 bases). The CDR3 covers 16 residues. Germline CDR1 KGHSH, CDR2 LQKENI. Trimming shortened V by 3 bases and J by 0 bases, and 14 bases separated the two germline ends. This chain's CDR3 is CASSPGNARVNTEAFF. The CDR3 nucleotides are TGTGCCAGCTCACCGGGGAACGCCAGGGTGAACACTGAAGCTTTCTTT.

V and J are TRBV9 and TRBJ1-5, with D unresolved. Germline V gene sequence: CDR1 SGDLS, CDR2 YYNGEE. This CDR3 has 15 residues. V gave up 0 bases and J gave up 4 bases, with 11 bases separating them. The CDR3 region is CASSVEPGFNQPQHF. DNA for the CDR3: TGTGCCAGCAGCGTAGAACCGGGATTTAATCAGCCCCAGCATTTT. Full variable domain (rest looked up from reference TRBV9 and TRBJ1-5): DSGVTQTPKHLITATGQRVTLRCSPRSGDLSVYWYQQSLDQGLQFLIQYYNGEERAKGNILERFSAQQFPDLHSELNLSSLELGDSALYFCASSVEPGFNQPQHFGDGTRLSIL.

The chain carries TRBV6-5 and TRBJ1-4; 7 nucleotides agree with TRBD1. The CDR3 runs 14 residues. J was trimmed by 8 bases and V by 3 bases; bases with no gene match: 6. From germline, CDR1 is MNHEY and CDR2 SVGAGI. CDR3 in amino acids: CASSYKGAGEKLFF. The CDR3 DNA is TGTGCCAGCAGTTATAAGGGGGCAGGAGAAAAACTGTTTTTT.

V is TRBV5-4 and J is TRBJ2-2, with 7 bases that match TRBD1. Germline V gene lookup returns CDR1 SGHNT and CDR2 YYREEE (reference sequence). J lost 3 bases, V lost 4 bases, and 6 bases had no gene match. The CDR3 covers 15 residues. CDR3 nucleotide sequence: TGTGCCAGCAGCCAGAATACAGGGGACACCGGGGAGCTGTTTTTT. It translates to CASSQNTGDTGELFF. The full variable domain, its missing parts supplied by reference TRBV5-4 and TRBJ2-2, is ETGVTQSPTHLIKTRGQQVTLRCSSQSGHNTVSWYQQALGQGPQFIFQYYREEENGRGNFPPRFSGLQFPNYSSELNVNALELDDSALYLCASSQNTGDTGELFFGEGSRLTVL.

The gene calls are TRBV6-1 and TRBJ1-2; tentatively, D is TRBD1 (5 bases). CDR1 and CDR2 (germline): MNHNS, SASEGT. V was trimmed by 6 bases and J by 1 base, leaving 15 bases between them. This CDR3 is 15 amino acids long. The CDR3 loop reads CASSSSGKLNYGYTF. The CDR3 nucleotides read TGTGCCAGCAGCTCGTCAGGGAAACTTAACTATGGCTACACCTTC.

J is TRBJ1-6 and V is TRBV7-2, with 7 bases matching TRBD1. CDR3 size: 13 residues. CDR1 and CDR2 (germline): SGHTA, FQGNSA. The J segment lost 7 bases and the V segment lost 10 bases, leaving 7 bases of the junction unmatched. CDR3 amino acids: CATVGTANSPLHF. The CDR3 bases are TGTGCCACCGTCGGGACAGCGAATTCACCCCTCCACTTT.

V and J are TRBV6-5 and TRBJ1-5, with 9 nucleotides matching TRBD1. The junction had 9 bases not matched to a gene; V was cut back by 9 bases and J by 9 bases. The CDR3 runs to 13 residues. In germline, CDR1 is MNHEY, CDR2 SVGAGI. The DNA for the CDR3 is TGTGCCAGTAAACAGGGGGCAGATCGGCCCCAGCATTTT. Translated: CASKQGADRPQHF.

The V and J genes are TRBV28 and TRBJ2-5, with a tentative D call TRBD2 (6 bases). With 7 bases removed from V and 4 bases from J, the gap between germline ends came to 16 bases. This CDR3 has 14 residues. CDR1 and CDR2 from the germline V gene are MDHEN and SYDVKM. The CDR3 nucleotides are TGTGCCAGCACTAGAAACGGGGGTTCAGAGACCCAGTACTTC. Residues: CASTRNGGSETQYF. The variable domain in full, completed from reference TRBV28 and TRBJ2-5, reads DVKVTQSSRYLVKRTGEKVFLECVQDMDHENMFWYRQDPGLGLRLIYFSYDVKMKEKGDIPEGYSVSREKKERFSLILESASTNQTSMYLCASTRNGGSETQYFGPGTRLLVL.

V usage is TRBV7-9 and J usage is TRBJ2-3; a possible D gene is TRBD2 (5 bases). The V and J ends lost 10 bases and 1 base respectively, with 9 bases between them. The germline V gene has CDR1 SEHNR and CDR2 FQNEAQ (reference sequence). CDR3 length equals 12 residues. CDR3 residues: CANGIGTDTQYF. In DNA form, the CDR3 reads TGTGCCAACGGGATTGGCACAGATACGCAGTATTTT.

The chain carries TRBV7-9 and TRBJ1-6; TRBD1 aligns across 8 bases. With 4 bases clipped from V and 10 bases from J, the junction kept 6 bases outside the gene matches. CDR3 length equals 14 residues. CDR1 and CDR2 from the germline V gene are SEHNR and FQNEAQ (reference sequence). The CDR3 loop is CASSSGQVVSPLHF. Written as DNA, the CDR3 is TGTGCCAGCAGCTCGGGACAGGTTGTATCACCCCTCCACTTT.

The table lists this clone with a count of one. V is TRBV7-3 and J is TRBJ2-2; weak D call: TRBD2 (6 bases). The germline CDR1 and CDR2 sequences are SGHTA and FQGTGA. The CDR3 covers 13 residues. Trimming removed 5 bases at V and 5 bases at J, with 9 bases between. CDR3 sequence reads: CASSLAGTGELFF. Written as DNA, the CDR3 is TGTGCCAGCAGCCTTGCGGGAACCGGGGAGCTGTTTTTT.

J is TRBJ1-2 and V is TRBV5-1; 9 bases are a match to TRBD1. Germline-derived CDR1 and CDR2 are SGHRS and YFSETQ. V gave up 4 bases and J gave up 6 bases; unmatched junction bases: 10. The CDR3 spans 15 residues. Here the CDR3 DNA reads TGCGCCAGCAGCCCGCGACTACAGGGGGCAGATGGCTACACCTTC. It translates to CASSPRLQGADGYTF.

The chain has TRBV28 and TRBJ2-1, with 10 positions matching TRBD2. V trimming: 4 bases; J trimming: 7 bases; junction bases outside the gene matches: 10. The CDR3 length is 16 residues. In germline, CDR1 is MDHEN, CDR2 SYDVKM. The CDR3: CASSSPSGGAWNEQFF. The CDR3, as DNA: TGTGCCAGCAGTTCGCCAAGCGGGGGGGCCTGGAATGAGCAGTTCTTC. The full variable domain, completed using reference TRBV28 and TRBJ2-1, is DVKVTQSSRYLVKRTGEKVFLECVQDMDHENMFWYRQDPGLGLRLIYFSYDVKMKEKGDIPEGYSVSREKKERFSLILESASTNQTSMYLCASSSPSGGAWNEQFFGPGTRLTVL.

V gene TRBV4-1 combines with J gene TRBJ2-2; D unclear. V gave up 3 bases and J gave up 1 base, with 15 bases separating them. Germline CDR1 reads MGHRA; CDR2 reads YSYEKL. This CDR3 comprises 17 residues. The CDR3 DNA sequence: TGCGCCAGCAGCCAGAGGTGGAAGGAGATGAACACCGGGGAGCTGTTTTTT. Its translation is CASSQRWKEMNTGELFF.

This chain connects TRBV5-1 to TRBJ2-3, with 14 bases aligning to TRBD2. J was trimmed by 0 bases and V by 1 base; bases with no gene match: 4. CDR1 is SGHRS, CDR2 YFSETQ, per germline. The CDR3 length is 18 residues. CDR3: CASSLRLAGGRSTDTQYF. DNA for the CDR3: TGCGCCAGCAGCTTGCGACTAGCGGGGGGGCGGAGCACAGATACGCAGTATTTT.

The V and J genes are TRBV7-9 and TRBJ1-1; 7 bases agree with TRBD1. J lost 3 bases, V lost 1 base, and 5 bases had no gene match. CDR1 SEHNR and CDR2 FQNEAQ come from the germline V gene (reference sequence). CDR3 size: 15 residues. The CDR3 region is CASSLGGTVYTEAFF. The CDR3 nucleotides are TGTGCCAGCAGCTTAGGAGGGACAGTCTACACTGAAGCTTTCTTT. Filled out from reference TRBV7-9 and TRBJ1-1, the complete variable domain reads DTGVSQNPRHKITKRGQNVTFRCDPISEHNRLYWYRQTLGQGPEFLTYFQNEAQLEKSRLLSDRFSAERPKGSFSTLEIQRTEQGDSAMYLCASSLGGTVYTEAFFGQGTRLTVV.

Comments on this clone: At one end the junction does not follow the germline gene, possibly because of a read error. The V and J genes are TRBV6-5 and TRBJ2-2, with 9 bases identical to TRBD1. Germline V gene lookup returns CDR1 MNHEY and CDR2 SVGAGI. The CDR3 is made up of 16 amino acids. The CDR3 is CASSYPGTGNAGELFF. The CDR3 region has the DNA TGTGCCAGCAGTTACCCCGGGACAGGGAACGCCGGGGAGCTGTTTTTT.

The chain links TRBV7-9 to TRBJ2-2; tentative D call: TRBD2 (7 bases). This CDR3 spans 18 amino acids. V was cut by 2 bases and J by 4 bases, with 20 bases left in between. Germline assignment: CDR1 SEHNR and CDR2 FQNEAQ (reference sequence). The CDR3 region is CASSLPGEREIPTGELFF. CDR3 nucleotides: TGTGCCAGCAGCTTACCAGGGGAGCGGGAAATCCCCACCGGGGAGCTGTTTTTT.

This clone was found once. The V gene is TRBV27, the J gene TRBJ2-3, with 7 bases identical to TRBD1. This CDR3 region has 15 residues. Germline V gene data show CDR1 as MNHEY and CDR2 as SMNVEV (reference sequence). Trimming cost V 2 bases and J 4 bases; bases outside gene matches: 6. DNA for the CDR3: TGTGCCAGCAGTTTAAAGAGGGGGCGCGCAGATACGCAGTATTTT. Encoded protein: CASSLKRGRADTQYF.

This chain links TRBV6-2 or TRBV6-3 with TRBJ2-1; 9 positions match TRBD2. The CDR3 runs 16 residues. Germline V gene lookup returns CDR1 MNHEY and CDR2 SVGEGT. Germline trimming cut 2 bases from V and 2 bases from J; bases unmatched to any gene: 4. CDR3 residues: CASSYRSGRAYNEQFF. CDR3 DNA: TGTGCCAGCAGTTACCGTAGCGGGAGAGCCTACAATGAGCAGTTCTTC.

The chain is built from TRBV4-1 and TRBJ2-7, with TRBD1 identical over 9 bases. After removal of 1 base from V and 6 bases from J, the junction contained 7 bases not matched to a gene. Germline V gene sequence: CDR1 MGHRA, CDR2 YSYEKL. This CDR3 region has 15 residues. CDR3 DNA: TGCGCCAGCAGCCAAGGGACAGGGGTTCGTCCCGAGCAGTACTTC. Amino acids: CASSQGTGVRPEQYF.

This clone was observed a single time. V usage is TRBV18 and J usage is TRBJ1-5; 10 positions agree with TRBD1. Trimming cost V 6 bases and J 2 bases; bases outside gene matches: 10. CDR3 length: 17 amino acids. Germline CDR1 is KGHSH and CDR2 is LQKENI. The CDR3 loop reads CASSPGQGSRGNQPQHF. CDR3 in DNA: TGTGCCAGCTCCCCGGGACAGGGGTCTCGGGGCAATCAGCCCCAGCATTTT.

V is TRBV30 and J is TRBJ1-2, with D unresolved. Germline CDR1 GTSNPN, CDR2 SVGIG (reference sequence). This CDR3 contains 15 residues. The germline V and J ends were trimmed by 0 bases and 6 bases, with 17 bases remaining between them. CDR3 bases: TGTGCCTGGAGTGTAAGGAGGAGGGCAGTTAATGGCTACACCTTC. Its protein product is CAWSVRRRAVNGYTF.

This clone was picked up one time. V and J are TRBV9 and TRBJ2-2; 8 bases line up with TRBD1. CDR1 is SGDLS, CDR2 YYNGEE, per germline. The ends lost 3 bases at V and 0 bases at J; junction bases unmatched: 4. The CDR3 runs 16 residues. CDR3: CASSARQGPNTGELFF. In nucleotides, the CDR3 is TGTGCCAGCAGCGCCCGACAGGGGCCGAACACCGGGGAGCTGTTTTTT. The variable domain in full, completed from reference TRBV9 and TRBJ2-2, reads DSGVTQTPKHLITATGQRVTLRCSPRSGDLSVYWYQQSLDQGLQFLIQYYNGEERAKGNILERFSAQQFPDLHSELNLSSLELGDSALYFCASSARQGPNTGELFFGEGSRLTVL.

V gene TRBV27 combines with J gene TRBJ1-5; D is unresolved. The V gene's germline CDR1 is MNHEY and CDR2 SMNVEV (reference sequence). Trimming shortened V by 0 bases and J by 3 bases, and 9 bases separated the two germline ends. The CDR3 loop spans 15 amino acids. The CDR3 here is CASSLSRVNNQPQHF. CDR3 bases: TGTGCCAGCAGTTTATCGAGAGTTAACAATCAGCCCCAGCATTTT.

V is TRBV5-1 and J is TRBJ1-1, with TRBD1 identical over 9 bases. The V and J ends lost 3 bases and 0 bases, in that order; junction bases with no gene match: 6. Germline V gene data show CDR1 as SGHRS and CDR2 as YFSETQ. This CDR3 contains 16 residues. The chain's CDR3 is CASSYRQGVMNTEAFF. CDR3 nucleotide sequence: TGCGCCAGCAGCTACCGACAGGGGGTAATGAACACTGAAGCTTTCTTT.

This clone was seen a handful of times. This chain connects TRBV28 to TRBJ2-7, with 8 bases identical to TRBD1. V lost 5 bases, J lost 7 bases, and 13 bases stayed unmatched. The CDR3 contains 15 residues. CDR1 and CDR2 from the germline V gene are MDHEN and SYDVKM. DNA for the CDR3: TGTGCCAGCAGTCGACAGGGGCTAGGAGTTTGGGAGCAGTACTTC. Its protein product is CASSRQGLGVWEQYF.

This chain uses TRBV28 with TRBJ1-6; D perhaps matches TRBD1 (6 bases). The CDR3 loop spans 16 amino acids. Trimming stripped 2 bases from V and 7 bases from J, with 15 bases between. CDR1 is MDHEN and CDR2 is SYDVKM in the germline V gene. The CDR3 is CASSLGGGAANSPLHF. CDR3 DNA sequence: TGTGCCAGCAGTTTAGGTGGGGGGGCGGCGAATTCACCCCTCCACTTT.

The J gene is TRBJ2-7, the V gene TRBV30, with 9 bases identical to TRBD1. Germline V gives CDR1 GTSNPN, CDR2 SVGIG (reference sequence). The length of the CDR3 is 13 residues. Germline trimming cut 2 bases from V and 3 bases from J; bases unmatched to any gene: 2. CDR3 sequence reads: CAWSWDRDYEQYF. The CDR3, as DNA: TGTGCCTGGAGTTGGGACAGGGACTACGAGCAGTACTTC.

To note about this clone: The junction departs from germline at one end; a sequencing error may be responsible. The rearrangement uses TRBV2 and TRBJ2-7, with TRBD1 identical over 7 bases. This CDR3 contains 15 residues. Per germline, CDR1 SNHLY and CDR2 FYNNEI. CDR3 protein: CASTEGGLYDYEQYF. CDR3 DNA: TGTGCCAGCACTGAAGGGGGCCTATACGACTACGAGCAGTACTTC. The variable domain in full, with the rest retrieved from reference TRBV2 and TRBJ2-7, is EPEVTQTPSHQVTQMGQEVILRCVPISNHLYFYWYRQILGQKVEFLVSFYNNEISEKSEIFDDQFSVERPDGSNFTLKIRSTKLEDSAMYFCASTEGGLYDYEQYFGPGTRLTVT.